What follows are 16 T cell receptor beta chains derived from one specimen sequenced in a study of blood T cell repertoires in COVID-19. The protocol was immunoSEQ multiplex PCR, while the TCRdb copy is restricted to in-frame clones and leaves out a portion. This table has 55,000 to 90,000 clones, approximately 86% appearing once. Sample: peripheral blood. The receptor source for this set is a woman aged 60-75 years with acute or convalescent COVID-19.

The rearrangement uses TRBV18 and TRBJ2-3; the match to TRBD2 covers 11 bases. Germline CDR1 is KGHSH and CDR2 is LQKENI. The CDR3 has 15 amino acids. Germline trimming cut 2 bases from V and 6 bases from J; bases unmatched to any gene: 4. CDR3 sequence: CASSPKGLAADTQYF. DNA of the CDR3: TGTGCCAGCTCACCAAAGGGACTAGCGGCCGATACGCAGTATTTT.

This chain connects TRBV19 to TRBJ1-1; 10 bases map to TRBD1. The CDR3 spans 15 residues. Germline-derived CDR1 and CDR2 are LNHDA and SQIVND (reference sequence). Germline trimming cut 6 bases from V and 4 bases from J; bases unmatched to any gene: 8. CDR3 region: CASSPRGQGRTEAFF. CDR3 DNA: TGTGCCAGTAGCCCAAGGGGACAGGGGCGCACTGAAGCTTTCTTT.

This clone was found once. This rearrangement joins TRBV7-2 to TRBJ1-6; perhaps TRBD1 as D (5 bases). This CDR3 contains 15 residues. Trimming removed 1 base at V and 7 bases at J, with 11 bases between. Germline V gene lookup returns CDR1 SGHTA and CDR2 FQGNSA. The CDR3 DNA reads TGTGCCAGCAGCTTAGTCAGGCAGGGAAATTCACCCCTCCACTTT. This sequence encodes CASSLVRQGNSPLHF.

The rearrangement joins TRBV6-5 to TRBJ1-4, with 10 nucleotides matching TRBD1. CDR3 size: 15 residues. From germline, CDR1 is MNHEY and CDR2 SVGAGI. J lost 2 bases, V lost 6 bases, and 3 bases had no gene match. CDR3 DNA sequence: TGTGCCAGCAGGACAGGGGGCCACACTAATGAAAAACTGTTTTTT. As protein: CASRTGGHTNEKLFF.

This chain links TRBV7-2 with TRBJ2-7; the D gene is possibly TRBD1 (6 bases). Trimming took off 3 bases at V and 0 bases at J, with 15 bases between the two ends. The germline CDR1 and CDR2 sequences are SGHTA and FQGNSA. The CDR3 has 16 amino acids. The CDR3 loop is CASSLGGTPGSYEQYF. In nucleotides, the CDR3 is TGTGCCAGCAGCTTGGGTGGGACACCTGGCTCCTACGAGCAGTACTTC.

In DNA form, the CDR3 reads TGTGCCAGCAGCCAAATCGGGACAACGCTTCTCTATGGCTACACCTTC. It yields the protein CASSQIGTTLLYGYTF. The chain carries TRBV4-2 and TRBJ1-2; weak D call: TRBD1 (6 bases). From germline, CDR1 is LGHNA and CDR2 YNFKEQ. V was cut by 2 bases and J by 4 bases, with 17 bases left in between. This CDR3 has 16 amino acids.

This sequence joins TRBV12-5 and TRBJ1-5; weak D call: TRBD1 (5 bases). The V gene lost 7 bases and the J gene lost 1 base, with 14 bases spanning the gap. The CDR3 extends over 15 amino acids. Per germline, CDR1 LGHNT and CDR2 FRNRAP. CDR3 residues: CASVEGAMSNQPQHF. In DNA form, the CDR3 reads TGTGCTAGTGTGGAAGGGGCGATGAGCAATCAGCCCCAGCATTTT.

This chain connects TRBV9 to TRBJ2-2; D possibly corresponds to TRBD1 (6 bases). V gave up 0 bases and J gave up 3 bases, with 15 bases separating them. The germline V gene encodes CDR1 SGDLS and CDR2 YYNGEE. The CDR3 totals 17 residues. The CDR3 loop reads CASSVALRQGYTGELFF. In DNA, the CDR3 is TGTGCCAGCAGCGTAGCCTTGCGGCAGGGGTACACCGGGGAGCTGTTTTTT.

This clone was counted once. The J gene is TRBJ2-7, the V gene TRBV5-4; possibly TRBD2 for D (7 bases). Germline assignment: CDR1 SGHNT and CDR2 YYREEE (reference sequence). The V gene lost 9 bases and the J gene lost 7 bases, with 23 bases spanning the gap. This CDR3 is built from 14 residues. CDR3 protein: CATSPVGGPQEQYF. The CDR3 DNA sequence: TGTGCCACCTCCCCCGTCGGGGGGCCCCAGGAGCAGTACTTC.

The rearrangement links TRBV4-1 to TRBJ2-1; perhaps TRBD2 as D (5 bases). The length of the CDR3 is 16 residues. V lost 1 base, J lost 2 bases, and 12 bases lay in between. The germline V gene encodes CDR1 MGHRA and CDR2 YSYEKL. Here the CDR3 reads CASSQGGYSTYNEQFF. CDR3 nucleotide sequence: TGCGCCAGCAGCCAAGGCGGGTATTCTACCTACAATGAGCAGTTCTTC.

Only one count was recorded for this clone. This chain links TRBV5-1 with TRBJ2-7; 11 nucleotides line up with TRBD1. After removal of 2 bases from V and 5 bases from J, the junction contained 6 bases not matched to a gene. The length of the CDR3 is 15 residues. The germline V gene has CDR1 SGHRS and CDR2 YFSETQ. In nucleotides, the CDR3 is TGCGCCAGCAGCTTATCAGGACAGGGGGCGAACGAGCAGTACTTC. Translating it yields CASSLSGQGANEQYF. Full variable domain (missing parts from reference TRBV5-1 and TRBJ2-7): KAGVTQTPRYLIKTRGQQVTLSCSPISGHRSVSWYQQTPGQGLQFLFEYFSETQRNKGNFPGRFSGRQFSNSRSEMNVSTLELGDSALYLCASSLSGQGANEQYFGPGTRLTVT.

The CDR3: CASSLGGGPTNEQFF. The CDR3 DNA sequence: TGTGCCAGCAGCTTAGGCGGGGGGCCTACTAATGAGCAGTTCTTC. The chain is built from TRBV11-3 and TRBJ2-1, with TRBD2 matching 8 bases. The CDR3 runs to 15 residues. J lost 7 bases, V lost 1 base, and 6 bases had no gene match. Germline V gene lookup returns CDR1 SGHNT and CDR2 YENEEA.

The rearrangement uses TRBV18 and TRBJ1-2; TRBD1 agrees at 7 bases. After removal of 4 bases from V and 6 bases from J, the junction contained 8 bases not matched to a gene. CDR3 length: 14 residues. Germline assignment: CDR1 KGHSH and CDR2 LQKENI. The CDR3 nucleotides are TGTGCCAGCTCACTATCCACAGGGGAGGATGGCTACACCTTC. Translated: CASSLSTGEDGYTF.

This clone showed up just once. The chain uses TRBV6-5 and TRBJ2-3; 7 bases line up with TRBD1. The CDR3 runs to 12 residues. Trimming cost V 4 bases and J 9 bases; bases outside gene matches: 4. Germline-derived CDR1 and CDR2 are MNHEY and SVGAGI. The CDR3 sequence: CASSSDRDTQYF. CDR3 nucleotides: TGTGCCAGCAGTTCTGACAGGGACACGCAGTATTTT.

The V and J genes are TRBV7-8 and TRBJ2-1, with 11 nucleotides matching TRBD2. Per germline, CDR1 SGHVS and CDR2 FQNEAQ. The CDR3 extends over 16 amino acids. Losses at the gene ends were 5 bases for V and 4 bases for J; bases not matched to a gene: 7. The CDR3 nucleotides are TGTGCCAGCAGCCCTCGGGCTAGCGGGGGGTACAATGAGCAGTTCTTC. Translated, it gives CASSPRASGGYNEQFF.

The V gene is TRBV3-1 (or the pseudogene TRBV3-2), the J gene TRBJ2-2; 7 bases agree with TRBD2. The ends lost 5 bases at V and 0 bases at J; junction bases unmatched: 12. Germline V gene sequence: CDR1 LGHDT, CDR2 YNNKEL (reference sequence). The CDR3 totals 18 residues. CDR3 sequence reads: CASSFSGLLISNTGELFF. As DNA, the CDR3 is TGTGCCAGCAGCTTCTCGGGACTACTAATATCGAACACCGGGGAGCTGTTTTTT.